The 8 T cell receptor beta chains presented below share a single source sample, sequenced in a study of CD8 T cells in ankylosing spondylitis. Findings and limits, study-wide: What seemed typical of ankylosing spondylitis blood was a TCR beta motif built from several highly homologous variants.

Their recognized antigens are unknown. A single record per CDR3 protein comes from TCRdb applying MiXCR to the 5' RACE reads. This table holds some 220,000 distinct CDR3 sequences, 7.3% found once. The sample consisted of blood, either unsorted or a sorted T cell fraction (not recorded which). The origin of the receptors is a male donor with ankylosing spondylitis.

This clonotype was seen at least ten times. This chain connects TRBV4-1 to TRBJ2-7; D uncertain. The CDR3 runs to 11 residues. The V and J ends lost 1 base and 7 bases respectively, with 5 bases between them. The germline V gene has CDR1 MGHRA and CDR2 YSYEKL. Written as DNA, the CDR3 is TGCGCCAGCAGCCAAGCGAATGAGCAGTACTTC. Translation: CASSQANEQYF.

This clonotype was found many times. The chain joins TRBV13 to TRBJ2-5, with 7 nucleotides matching TRBD2. Trimming at V came to 1 base and at J to 2 bases, leaving 10 bases not matched to a gene. This CDR3 is 17 amino acids long. Germline CDR1 PRHDT, CDR2 FYEKMQ (reference sequence). CDR3 region: CASSLAEGSSGQETQYF. The DNA of the CDR3 is TGTGCCAGCAGCTTAGCGGAGGGGTCTAGCGGACAAGAGACCCAGTACTTC.

This clonotype showed up just a few times. This chain joins TRBV27 and TRBJ1-4, with D unclear. V dropped 5 bases and J dropped 10 bases, with 17 bases sitting between them. The CDR3 covers 14 residues. Looked up from germline, CDR1 is MNHEY and CDR2 is SMNVEV (reference sequence). The chain's CDR3 is CASSHPEGKGKLFF. The CDR3 DNA reads as TGTGCCAGCAGTCACCCGGAAGGAAAGGGAAAACTGTTTTTT.

This clonotype was observed at least ten times. J is TRBJ2-2 and V is TRBV13; the D gene is possibly TRBD1 (5 bases). This CDR3 comprises 14 residues. Germline V gene data show CDR1 as PRHDT and CDR2 as FYEKMQ (reference sequence). V was clipped by 3 bases and J by 2 bases, with 7 bases between them. CDR3 protein: CASSFDRNTGELFF. For the CDR3, the DNA is TGTGCCAGCAGCTTCGACAGAAACACCGGGGAGCTGTTTTTT.

The chain carries TRBV7-6 and TRBJ2-7, with D unclear. Trimming removed 5 bases at V and 4 bases at J, with 12 bases between. This CDR3 has 13 residues. Germline V CDR1 and CDR2: SGHVS, FNYEAQ. The CDR3 protein is CASSTSPQYEQYF. The CDR3 DNA is TGTGCCAGCAGCACCTCCCCGCAGTACGAGCAGTACTTC.

The chain links TRBV29-1 to TRBJ2-7, with a weak D call TRBD2 (6 bases). V was trimmed by 5 bases and J by 0 bases, leaving 14 bases between them. Germline lookup yields CDR1 SQVTM and CDR2 ANQGSEA. This CDR3 region has 14 residues. CDR3 nucleotides: TGCAGCGTTCTAGGTAGCGGCGACTCCTACGAGCAGTACTTC. Protein product: CSVLGSGDSYEQYF.

This clonotype has a count of ten or more. V gene TRBV7-2 combines with J gene TRBJ2-3; perhaps D is TRBD1 or TRBD2 (5 bases each). There are 15 residues in the CDR3. V lost 6 bases to trimming and J lost 0 bases, with 13 bases between them. CDR1 is SGHTA and CDR2 is FQGNSA in the germline V gene. CDR3 residues: CASSLGASSTDTQYF. In DNA form, the CDR3 reads TGTGCCAGCAGTCTCGGGGCTTCTAGCACAGATACGCAGTATTTT.

This clonotype has only a few counts. The V call is TRBV13, the J call TRBJ2-5, with D tentatively TRBD1 (5 bases). V was shortened by 1 base and J by 4 bases, with 16 bases between the two germline ends. Germline values: CDR1 PRHDT, CDR2 FYEKMQ (reference sequence). The CDR3 consists of 16 residues. The chain's CDR3 is CASSLDGGRRGETQYF. In DNA form, the CDR3 reads TGTGCCAGCAGCTTAGACGGCGGTCGAAGGGGAGAGACCCAGTACTTC.